The 15 T cell receptor beta chains below come from one sample, sequenced in a study of blood T cell repertoires in COVID-19. Clones were read by immunoSEQ multiplex PCR, and TCRdb kept only the in-frame ones, dropping some. The sample holds fewer than 250,000 clones, about 82% seen once. Sequenced input: peripheral blood. These receptors all come from a woman of 80 years or more with COVID-19, enrolled during active disease.

This chain joins TRBV7-2 and TRBJ2-1; 9 nucleotides align to TRBD2. J was trimmed by 4 bases and V by 3 bases; bases with no gene match: 4. The CDR3 loop spans 15 amino acids. Germline V CDR1 and CDR2: SGHTA, FQGNSA. CDR3 protein: CASSFSGGLYNEQFF. CDR3 DNA sequence: TGTGCCAGCAGCTTTAGCGGGGGCCTTTACAATGAGCAGTTCTTC.

The chain is built from TRBV5-1 and TRBJ2-7; a possible D gene is TRBD1 (6 bases). Germline CDR1 SGHRS, CDR2 YFSETQ. The CDR3 has 13 residues. Trimming pared 3 bases from V and 1 base from J, leaving 8 bases between. This chain's CDR3 is CASSSTGSYEQYF. The CDR3 region has the DNA TGCGCCAGCAGCTCAACAGGGTCCTACGAGCAGTACTTC.

This chain links TRBV18 with TRBJ2-1, with a tentative D call TRBD1 (5 bases). Trimming pared 0 bases from V and 6 bases from J, leaving 12 bases between. The CDR3 loop spans 15 amino acids. The germline gives CDR1 KGHSH, CDR2 LQKENI. CDR3 nucleotide sequence: TGTGCCAGCTCACCACCGACCAGGGCCGGCAATGAGCAGTTCTTC. Protein: CASSPPTRAGNEQFF.

The chain links TRBV5-1 to TRBJ1-1; a weak D match, TRBD1 (6 bases). In germline, CDR1 is SGHRS, CDR2 YFSETQ. The ends were cut back, 0 bases at V and 4 bases at J, with 13 bases in the middle. The CDR3 sequence is 15 residues long. CDR3 sequence reads: CASSLARGGGTEAFF. DNA of the CDR3: TGCGCCAGCAGCTTGGCTCGAGGGGGTGGCACTGAAGCTTTCTTT.

This clone was detected only a few times. The rearrangement joins TRBV18 to TRBJ2-1, with D perhaps matching TRBD2 (6 bases). Germline V gene lookup returns CDR1 KGHSH and CDR2 LQKENI. Trimming stripped 3 bases from V and 6 bases from J, with 15 bases between. The CDR3 loop spans 15 amino acids. The DNA of the CDR3 is TGTGCCAGCTCACCCGGAGCGGAGGGGCTCAATGAGCAGTTCTTC. Protein: CASSPGAEGLNEQFF.

The rearrangement uses TRBV3-1 (or the pseudogene TRBV3-2) and TRBJ1-1; 12 nucleotides match TRBD1. CDR3 length: 14 amino acids. Germline loops: CDR1 LGHDT, CDR2 YNNKEL (reference sequence). V was pared by 5 bases and J by 5 bases, with 3 bases of the junction left unmatched. The CDR3 loop reads CASSWDRGLTEAFF. CDR3 in DNA: TGTGCCAGCAGCTGGGACAGGGGGCTTACTGAAGCTTTCTTT.

This clone was counted a single time. CDR3 DNA sequence: TGTGCCAGCAGCTTCCGGGGGGTCCCAGATACGCAGTATTTT. Amino acids: CASSFRGVPDTQYF. This sequence joins TRBV5-4 and TRBJ2-3, with TRBD2 matching 7 bases. Germline V lookup: CDR1 SGHNT, CDR2 YYREEE (reference sequence). CDR3 length: 14 residues. J lost 4 bases, V lost 2 bases, and 4 bases had no gene match.

The V and J genes are TRBV10-3 and TRBJ1-1, with 7 bases that match TRBD1. This CDR3 is built from 13 residues. J gave up 2 bases and V 8 bases, and 5 bases lay outside the gene matches. Germline CDR1 reads ENHRY; CDR2 reads SYGVKD. CDR3 residues: CAISTGINTEAFF. The CDR3 nucleotides are TGTGCCATCTCGACAGGGATAAACACTGAAGCTTTCTTT.

This clone is a singleton in its sample. The rearrangement links TRBV4-2 to TRBJ1-6; no clear D gene. Germline V CDR1 and CDR2: LGHNA, YNFKEQ. CDR3 length: 15 residues. Trimming took off 1 base at V and 10 bases at J, with 14 bases between the two ends. CDR3 DNA: TGTGCCAGCAGCCAAGCACACGGGGTAGGGTCACCCCTCCACTTT. Amino acids: CASSQAHGVGSPLHF.

This chain connects TRBV3-1 (or the pseudogene TRBV3-2) to TRBJ1-5; TRBD1 matches at 7 bases. J lost 6 bases, V lost 4 bases, and 3 bases had no gene match. Per the germline V gene, CDR1 is LGHDT and CDR2 is YNNKEL (reference sequence). CDR3 length: 13 amino acids. The CDR3 loop reads CASSPGDSQPQHF. The CDR3 DNA follows: TGTGCCAGCAGCCCTGGGGACAGTCAGCCCCAGCATTTT.

This clone was counted a few times. The rearrangement joins TRBV7-2 to TRBJ2-5; TRBD2 agrees at 13 bases. CDR1 and CDR2 (germline): SGHTA, FQGNSA. Trimming cost V 5 bases and J 2 bases; bases outside gene matches: 5. The CDR3 runs 16 residues. The chain's CDR3 is CASSLSTSGGQETQYF. The CDR3 DNA reads TGTGCCAGCAGCCTATCGACTAGCGGGGGGCAAGAGACCCAGTACTTC.

The chain is built from TRBV5-4 and TRBJ1-2, with TRBD1 as a possible D gene (6 bases). Germline lookup yields CDR1 SGHNT and CDR2 YYREEE (reference sequence). The CDR3 extends over 14 amino acids. The ends were cut back, 0 bases at V and 8 bases at J, with 14 bases in the middle. CDR3 nucleotides: TGTGCCAGCAGCTTGGAAGTCTCAGGGGTAGGCTACACCTTC. Translation gives CASSLEVSGVGYTF.

A single count supports this clone. The chain employs TRBV4-1 and TRBJ2-5; D is perhaps TRBD2 (6 bases). Germline V gene data show CDR1 as MGHRA and CDR2 as YSYEKL. The CDR3 is made up of 16 amino acids. V lost 3 bases, J lost 2 bases, and 16 bases lay in between. The CDR3 DNA reads as TGCGCCAGCAGCCAGCCGGACTACAAGCCTCAAGAGACCCAGTACTTC. Amino acid sequence: CASSQPDYKPQETQYF.

This chain connects TRBV14 to TRBJ1-1, with 7 bases matching TRBD1. CDR3 length: 15 amino acids. Per germline, CDR1 SGHDN and CDR2 FVKESK. J lost 0 bases, V lost 2 bases, and 3 bases had no gene match. CDR3 residues: CASSQYRGLNTEAFF. The CDR3 coding sequence is TGTGCCAGCAGCCAATACAGGGGCCTGAACACTGAAGCTTTCTTT.

The chain links TRBV5-4 to TRBJ2-2, with D possibly TRBD2 on 5 matching bases. The CDR3 totals 16 residues. V lost 2 bases and J lost 1, with 12 bases in between. Germline CDR1 SGHNT, CDR2 YYREEE (reference sequence). In nucleotides, the CDR3 is TGTGCCAGCAGCTTACAGCGGCCTGGGAACACCGGGGAGCTGTTTTTT. It translates to CASSLQRPGNTGELFF.